The 21 T cell receptor beta chains below were found in one sample sequenced in a study of early T cells in non-severe SARS-CoV-2 infection. One entry per CDR3 protein results from TCRdb running MiXCR on the 5' RACE reads. The table shows roughly 99,000 distinct CDR3 sequences, with 11% occurring only once. Sequences were obtained from whole blood. The receptor set was obtained from an adult who was a healthcare worker with PCR-confirmed SARS-CoV-2 infection or an uninfected control (not recorded which).

The V gene is TRBV20-1, the J gene TRBJ1-1; D is uncertain. V lost 0 bases, J lost 6 bases, and 14 bases lay in between. CDR1 is DFQATT and CDR2 is SNEGSKA in the germline V gene (reference sequence). The CDR3 runs to 14 residues. The CDR3: CSARDPQSWAEAFF. CDR3 DNA: TGCAGTGCTAGAGATCCCCAAAGTTGGGCTGAAGCTTTCTTT.

CDR3 sequence (DNA): TGTGCCAGCAGTGAAGTGGTTTACGGCGGGGAGCTGTTTTTT. Residues: CASSEVVYGGELFF. V is TRBV12-3 or TRBV12-4 and J is TRBJ2-2, with D unresolved. V was shortened by 5 bases and J by 7 bases, with 14 bases between the two germline ends. The CDR3 has 14 residues.

The sample holds many counts of this clonotype. The genes are TRBV28 and TRBJ2-7; a weak D match, TRBD2 (6 bases). This CDR3 has 17 amino acids. V gave up 1 base and J gave up 1 base, with 17 bases separating them. From germline, CDR1 is MDHEN and CDR2 SYDVKM. The CDR3 DNA follows: TGTGCCAGCAGTTTATTACGGGGAGGCCGAGTATCCTACGAGCAGTACTTC. Protein product: CASSLLRGGRVSYEQYF.

This clonotype was found a few times. The rearrangement links TRBV5-1 to TRBJ1-1; D remains ambiguous. Germline lookup yields CDR1 SGHRS and CDR2 YFSETQ. Trimming took off 0 bases at V and 3 bases at J, with 18 bases between the two ends. The CDR3 consists of 17 residues. The CDR3 spells CASSLVGREGKDTEAFF. The CDR3 nucleotides are TGCGCCAGCAGCTTGGTGGGGAGAGAGGGAAAAGACACTGAAGCTTTCTTT.

Many counts were recorded for this clonotype. The chain uses TRBV12-3 or TRBV12-4 and TRBJ2-1; D is possibly TRBD1 (7 bases). The CDR3 length is 15 residues. Between the trimmed V and J ends, which lost 3 bases and 5 bases, there was a span of 14 bases. The CDR3 protein is CASSFRSRGDNEQFF. The CDR3 coding sequence is TGTGCCAGCAGTTTCCGGTCCAGGGGGGACAATGAGCAGTTCTTC.

In this sample, this clonotype turned up many times. The rearrangement uses TRBV7-7 and TRBJ2-1, with TRBD2 matching 11 bases. Germline V gene lookup returns CDR1 SSHAT and CDR2 FNYEAQ (reference sequence). The CDR3 is 17 amino acids. V was clipped by 1 base and J by 7 bases; unmatched bases: 9. This chain's CDR3 is CASSLGSGLAAGNEQFF. The CDR3 nucleotides are TGTGCCAGCAGCTTAGGCTCGGGACTAGCGGCGGGAAATGAGCAGTTCTTC.

This clonotype turned up a few times. The chain joins TRBV7-9 to TRBJ2-1; TRBD1 matches 9 bases. Germline-derived CDR1 and CDR2 are SEHNR and FQNEAQ (reference sequence). The CDR3 consists of 15 residues. Trimming removed 5 bases from V and 4 bases from J; junction bases left unmatched: 6. The DNA of the CDR3 is TGTGCCAGCAGCAGAGGGACAGGGACATACAATGAGCAGTTCTTC. As protein: CASSRGTGTYNEQFF. Using reference TRBV7-9 and TRBJ2-1 for the parts outside the CDR3, the full variable domain is DTGVSQNPRHKITKRGQNVTFRCDPISEHNRLYWYRQTLGQGPEFLTYFQNEAQLEKSRLLSDRFSAERPKGSFSTLEIQRTEQGDSAMYLCASSRGTGTYNEQFFGPGTRLTVL.

With regard to this clonotype: One end of the junction is discordant with germline, which a read error may explain. The chain uses TRBV12-3 or TRBV12-4 and TRBJ2-1; 12 nucleotides agree with TRBD2. The CDR3 is 12 residues long. DNA of the CDR3: TGTGCCAGCAGGCCGACTAGCGGGAGACTCCTCTTC. It yields the protein CASRPTSGRLLF.

In its sample, this clonotype was seen a few times. The chain recombines TRBV12-3 or TRBV12-4 with TRBJ2-1; D is ambiguous. The CDR3 runs 11 residues. Trimming left V 5 bases short and J 6 bases short, with 5 bases between. The CDR3 DNA follows: TGTGCCAGCAGTAGTTTCAATGAGCAGTTCTTC. Translation: CASSSFNEQFF.

CDR3 nucleotides: TGCAGCGTGCTTCGGGACACTGAAGCTTTCTTT. This sequence encodes CSVLRDTEAFF. The chain is built from TRBV29-1 and TRBJ1-1; D ambiguous. V was clipped by 6 bases and J by 3 bases, with 8 bases between them. CDR3 length: 11 residues. Germline-derived CDR1 and CDR2 are SQVTM and ANQGSEA.

This clonotype was seen ten or more times. The gene calls are TRBV30 and TRBJ1-4; D possibly corresponds to TRBD1 (5 bases). The CDR3 runs to 14 residues. In germline, CDR1 is GTSNPN, CDR2 SVGIG (reference sequence). Trimming stripped 7 bases from V and 8 bases from J, with 20 bases between. The DNA of the CDR3 is TGTGCCTCGGAGAGCGGGGCAGGCACCGAAAAACTGTTTTTT. Its protein is CASESGAGTEKLFF.

V usage is TRBV21-1 and J usage is TRBJ1-6; TRBD1 is the table's D call, not checked against the DNA. TRBV21-1 is a pseudogene locus. This CDR3 spans 17 amino acids. The CDR3 region is CASSKFGTPGGDSPLHF. CDR3 nucleotide sequence: TGTGCCAGCAGCAAATTCGGGACACCCGGGGGGGATTCACCCCTCCACTTT.

This clonotype has more than one count but fewer than ten. The V gene is TRBV28, the J gene TRBJ1-5, with a tentative D call TRBD1 (6 bases). From germline, CDR1 is MDHEN and CDR2 SYDVKM. Trimming took off 1 base at V and 6 bases at J, with 10 bases between the two ends. This CDR3 is built from 14 residues. CDR3 sequence (DNA): TGTGCCAGCAGTTTATTGGGGGGCGGTCAGCCCCAGCATTTT. The encoded protein is CASSLLGGGQPQHF.

This chain links TRBV11-2 with TRBJ2-3; D possibly uses TRBD1 or TRBD2 (5 bases each). The ends were cut back, 1 base at V and 1 base at J, with 12 bases in the middle. Germline assignment: CDR1 SGHAT and CDR2 FQNNGV. This CDR3 region has 16 residues. The chain's CDR3 is CASSLGGWRRTDTQYF. In nucleotides, the CDR3 is TGTGCCAGCAGCTTAGGGGGGTGGCGGCGCACAGATACGCAGTATTTT.

The sample holds a few counts of this clonotype. The chain couples TRBV7-9 to TRBJ2-3, with a tentative D call TRBD2 (7 bases). The germline V gene has CDR1 SEHNR and CDR2 FQNEAQ (reference sequence). CDR3 length equals 16 residues. The V gene lost 5 bases and the J gene lost 7 bases, with 22 bases spanning the gap. The CDR3 loop is CASSPGGRTRWNTQYF. The CDR3, as DNA: TGTGCCAGCAGCCCCGGGGGGCGGACCAGGTGGAATACGCAGTATTTT.

This chain joins TRBV6-2 or TRBV6-3 and TRBJ1-2; 7 nucleotides agree with TRBD1. The CDR3 sequence is 15 residues long. J was trimmed by 0 bases and V by 5 bases; bases with no gene match: 6. Germline CDR1 reads MNHEY; CDR2 reads SVGEGT. DNA for the CDR3: TGTGCCAGCAGTCGACAGGGTTACTCTAACTATGGCTACACCTTC. Protein sequence: CASSRQGYSNYGYTF.

Concerning this clonotype itself: This may be a read error: a much more frequent sequence differs by one nucleotide. The V and J genes are TRBV11-2 and TRBJ2-2; 7 bases map to TRBD2. Germline CDR1 and CDR2: SGHAT and FQNNGV. CDR3 length equals 14 residues. The CDR3 bases are TGTGTCAGCAGCCCCCGACTAGCTCCCGGGGAGCTGTTTTTT. It specifies CVSSPRLAPGELFF.

This clonotype was seen a handful of times. The chain recombines TRBV7-9 with TRBJ2-2, with D perhaps matching TRBD1 (6 bases). Trimming removed 10 bases from V and 7 bases from J, with 13 bases in between. Per the germline V gene, CDR1 is SEHNR and CDR2 is FQNEAQ (reference sequence). The CDR3 extends over 12 amino acids. The CDR3 DNA sequence: TGTGCCACGCGACAGGAAGACGGGGAGCTGTTTTTT. Translation: CATRQEDGELFF.

This clonotype was seen just once. The rearrangement links TRBV7-2 to TRBJ2-7, with D possibly matching TRBD1 (6 bases). The germline V gene encodes CDR1 SGHTA and CDR2 FQGNSA. Trimming pared 1 base from V and 5 bases from J, leaving 9 bases between. The CDR3 length is 13 residues. The DNA for the CDR3 is TGTGCCAGCAGCTTAGACAGGGAACACGAGCAGTACTTC. It is translated as CASSLDREHEQYF.

The chain employs TRBV11-1 and TRBJ2-6, with TRBD1 identical over 8 bases. The length of the CDR3 is 17 residues. Trimming took 2 bases from V and 3 from J; bases not matched to a gene: 6. From germline, CDR1 is SGHAT and CDR2 FQDESV (reference sequence). Written as DNA, the CDR3 is TGTGCCAGCAGCTTACTGACAGGGGTAGATGGGGCCAACGTCCTGACTTTC. Encoded protein: CASSLLTGVDGANVLTF.

This clonotype was seen only a few times. The rearrangement joins TRBV9 to TRBJ1-2, with D perhaps TRBD1 (5 bases). CDR1 SGDLS and CDR2 YYNGEE come from the germline V gene. CDR3 length equals 13 residues. V was clipped by 3 bases and J by 2 bases, with 8 bases between them. CDR3 bases: TGTGCCAGCAGCGGGGACCGAAACTATGGCTACACCTTC. Amino acid sequence: CASSGDRNYGYTF. Looking up the rest from reference TRBV9 and TRBJ1-2 gives the full variable domain: DSGVTQTPKHLITATGQRVTLRCSPRSGDLSVYWYQQSLDQGLQFLIQYYNGEERAKGNILERFSAQQFPDLHSELNLSSLELGDSALYFCASSGDRNYGYTFGSGTRLTVV.